The 4 T cell receptor beta chains below were found in one sample sequenced in a study of immune evolution from preneoplasia to lung adenocarcinoma. Produced via immunoSEQ multiplex PCR; TCRdb's table is partial and in-frame only. The sample contains roughly 15,000 clones, around 86% of which appear only once. Sequencing was performed on FFPE lung adenocarcinoma in situ tissue. These receptor sequences come from a donor at least 70 years old with lung adenocarcinoma.

V gene TRBV2 combines with J gene TRBJ2-2; TRBD1 agrees at 7 bases. Trimming cost V 0 bases and J 6 bases; bases outside gene matches: 7. There are 16 residues in the CDR3. Looked up from germline, CDR1 is SNHLY and CDR2 is FYNNEI. The CDR3 protein is CASSEAKGQIPGELFF. Here the CDR3 DNA reads TGTGCCAGCAGTGAAGCGAAGGGACAGATCCCCGGGGAGCTGTTTTTT. Full variable domain (remainder filled in from reference TRBV2 and TRBJ2-2): EPEVTQTPSHQVTQMGQEVILRCVPISNHLYFYWYRQILGQKVEFLVSFYNNEISEKSEIFDDQFSVERPDGSNFTLKIRSTKLEDSAMYFCASSEAKGQIPGELFFGEGSRLTVL.

The gene calls are TRBV29-1 and TRBJ1-5; TRBD1 matches 7 bases. The germline gives CDR1 SQVTM, CDR2 ANQGSEA. The ends lost 7 bases at V and 6 bases at J; junction bases unmatched: 6. This CDR3 is 12 amino acids long. The CDR3 region is CSADRVPQPQHF. In nucleotides, the CDR3 is TGCAGCGCTGACAGGGTCCCTCAGCCCCAGCATTTT.

J is TRBJ1-2 and V is TRBV11-2; 9 bases line up with TRBD1. The trim removed 0 bases at V and 7 bases at J, leaving 6 bases unmatched. CDR1 is SGHAT, CDR2 FQNNGV, per germline. The CDR3 covers 15 residues. CDR3 bases: TGTGCCAGCAGCTTAGAGGGACAGGGTTGGGTTGGCTACACCTTC. This encodes CASSLEGQGWVGYTF.

The chain links TRBV7-3 to TRBJ1-1; D gene unclear. Germline values: CDR1 SGHTA, CDR2 FQGTGA. The germline V and J ends were trimmed by 8 bases and 1 base, with 11 bases remaining between them. The CDR3 is made up of 13 amino acids. Here the CDR3 DNA reads TGTGCCAGCGGGTATGGGAGGAACACTGAAGCTTTCTTT. It encodes CASGYGRNTEAFF.